One T cell receptor beta chain is described in this entry. This probably arose from a read error, given a far larger clone one base away. The identical CDR3 is also encoded by other nucleotide sequences in the sample. The germline V gene encodes CDR1 MDHEN and CDR2 SYDVKM. Trimming took 5 bases from V and 4 from J, leaving 6 bases between them. The CDR3 is 11 amino acids. Measured with immunoSEQ multiplex PCR; TCRdb has only the in-frame clones, and not every one. The sample lists 120,000 or so clones; roughly 90% were seen once. This record belongs to a study of cytomegalovirus exposure and HLA in healthy donors. The overall study: The 120 validation repertoires and the 666 first-cohort repertoires shared a platform, a later analysis reported.

The donors belonged to the roughly 110-subject validation cohort, separate from the approximately 670-subject first cohort. The receptor was derived from a woman aged 18-29 years in good health and CMV-seronegative. The rearrangement uses TRBV28 and TRBJ2-7, with D possibly being TRBD1 (5 bases). The sample consisted of PBMCs. The CDR3 loop is CASSRQYEQYF. CDR3 coding DNA: TGTGCCAGCAGTAGACAGTACGAGCAGTACTTC.